These T cell receptor beta chains were read from a single sample in a study of shared clonotypes between healthy human individuals. Profiling relied on immunoSEQ multiplex PCR, and the TCRdb table lists in-frame clones only, not all of them. The profile shows some 1 million clones, 65% to 75% of them singletons. What was sequenced was memory CD4+ T cells sorted from blood. These receptors came from a man between 18 and 35 years old in good health. Both conserved end residues are part of each CDR3. The order of the fields is J gene, V gene, clone size, CDR3 protein. Not all rows give a size; the values are once, few, many and, for expanded clones, a class.

>TRBJ2-3|TRBV11-2|.
CASSRDGFSGTQYF
>TRBJ1-2|TRBV19|.
CASSSRGGYTF
>TRBJ1-1|TRBV6-1|.
CASRTPSQAFF
>TRBJ2-2|TRBV2|.
CASRDADGDTGELFF
>TRBJ2-1|TRBV4-3|.
CASSRGTSNEQFF
>TRBJ2-6|TRBV9|.
CASSPLDSQSSGANVLTF
>TRBJ2-2|TRBV18|.
CASSPPNGAGELFF
>TRBJ1-1|TRBV6-1|once
CASTGGWRNTEAFF
>TRBJ2-1|TRBV5-1|.
CASSSGQAINEQFF
>TRBJ2-1|TRBV5-4|.
CASSVGTSGNNEQFF
>TRBJ2-1|TRBV7-3|.
CASSLESGKQFF
>TRBJ1-2|TRBV5-6|few
CASSPVAGAQGSSYGYTF
>TRBJ1-1|TRBV7-6|once
CASHPGPGVLRDTEAFF
>TRBJ2-7|TRBV2|.
CASSRTDNEQYF
>TRBJ2-5|TRBV7-2|.
CASSLGVTQETQYF
>TRBJ2-3|TRBV7-2|.
CASSATSGSTDTQYF
>TRBJ1-6|TRBV10-3|.
CAISESGWGSPLHF
>TRBJ2-3|TRBV11-2|once
CASKTSGLTDTQYF
>TRBJ1-1|TRBV27|.
CASSLRGGITEAFF
>TRBJ2-3|TRBV2|.
CASSPRDTQYF
>TRBJ1-5|TRBV5-6|few
CASSLVGGNQPQHF
>TRBJ1-2|TRBV29-1|few
CSVEDKSNRARSPLRAGYTF
>TRBJ2-1|TRBV6-4|.
CASSDERASPGEQFF
>TRBJ2-5|TRBV10-1|.
CASSESMAGVETQYF
>TRBJ2-4|TRBV7-8|once
CASSLAGGGVKNIQYF
>TRBJ2-3|TRBV5-1|once
CASSFGRTTDTQYF
>TRBJ2-5|TRBV19|.
CATMVDYQETQYF
>TRBJ1-1|TRBV6-1|.
CASSESSVVRGEAFF
>TRBJ1-2|TRBV25-1|.
CASSGPEGTNYGYTF